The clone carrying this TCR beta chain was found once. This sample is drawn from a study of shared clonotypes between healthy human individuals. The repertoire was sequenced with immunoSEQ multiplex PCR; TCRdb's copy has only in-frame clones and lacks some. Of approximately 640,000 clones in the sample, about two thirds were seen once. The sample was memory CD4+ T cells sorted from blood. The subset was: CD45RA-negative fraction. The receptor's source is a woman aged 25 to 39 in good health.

In DNA form, the CDR3 reads TGTGCCAGCAGCCGCATCAGTGGAACGGGACTAGCGGGAAACAATGAGCAGTTCTTC. Translated, it gives CASSRISGTGLAGNNEQFF. The chain carries TRBV14 and TRBJ2-1; 13 bases agree with TRBD2. The CDR3 is 19 residues long. V shed 4 bases and J 5 bases; nucleotides not matched to a gene: 14. The V gene's germline CDR1 is SGHDN and CDR2 FVKESK.